These T cell receptor beta chains were read from a single sample in a study of post-analysis software for immune sequencing data. TCRdb processed the PCR reads anew with MiXCR; each CDR3 protein has one entry. The top ten clones hold around 4.7% of a sample with about 770,000 distinct CDR3 sequences, 40% to 55% of them seen once. The specimen sequenced was blood. All receptors come from a girl between 10 and 17 years old with multiple sclerosis. Each CDR3 is given with its conserved first and last residue. The D gene is left open where the match is weak. Clone size appears in some rows only: once, few, many, or a class for an expanded clone.

V: TRBV15
J: TRBJ2-2
size: once
D: -
DNA: TGTGCCACCAGCAGAATCAAGACGGGGGACACCGGGGAGCTGTTTTTT
CDR3: CATSRIKTGDTGELFF

V: TRBV12-3/TRBV12-4
J: TRBJ1-6
size: -
D: -
DNA: TGTGCCAGCAGTTTAACGAGCGGTACTTCACCCCTCCACTTT
CDR3: CASSLTSGTSPLHF

V: TRBV7-9
J: TRBJ2-1
size: -
D: TRBD2
DNA: TGTGCCTGCAGCCAACGGACTAGCGGCGTTGGCAATGAGCAGTTCTTC
CDR3: CACSQRTSGVGNEQFF

V: TRBV6-5
J: TRBJ2-3
size: -
D: TRBD1
DNA: TGTGCCAGCAGTCCTCGGACAGGGTCCAGCACAGATACGCAGTATTTT
CDR3: CASSPRTGSSTDTQYF

V: TRBV5-5
J: TRBJ2-3
size: -
D: TRBD2
DNA: TGTGCCAGCAGCTTATTGAGGACTAGCGGGAGTGGCGCAGATACGCAGTATTTT
CDR3: CASSLLRTSGSGADTQYF

V: TRBV28
J: TRBJ2-1
size: -
D: -
DNA: TGTGCCAGCAGACCTCCGAGGACAATTGGCAATGAGCAGTTCTTC
CDR3: CASRPPRTIGNEQFF

V: TRBV12-3/TRBV12-4
J: TRBJ1-2
size: -
D: -
DNA: TGTGCCAGCAGTTTATGGGATGGCTACACCTTC
CDR3: CASSLWDGYTF

V: TRBV12-3/TRBV12-4
J: TRBJ1-2
size: few
D: TRBD1
DNA: TGTGCCAGCAGTATCCGGGACAGCAGAGTTATGGGCTACACCTTC
CDR3: CASSIRDSRVMGYTF

V: TRBV6-5
J: TRBJ2-5
size: few
D: -
DNA: TGTGCCAGCAGCTCAACGCGTCCTTGGGAGACCCAGTACTTC
CDR3: CASSSTRPWETQYF

V: TRBV20-1
J: TRBJ2-5
size: -
D: TRBD2
DNA: TGCAGTGCTGTAGAGCGGGAGGGGTACCACGAGACCCAGTACTTC
CDR3: CSAVEREGYHETQYF

V: TRBV30
J: TRBJ1-2
size: -
D: -
DNA: TGTGCCTGGAGACCCGCTGCCTATGGCTACACCTTC
CDR3: CAWRPAAYGYTF

V: TRBV6-5
J: TRBJ2-4
size: -
D: -
DNA: TGTGCCAGCAGTCCGCCCGGGACAAACAACATTCAGTACTTC
CDR3: CASSPPGTNNIQYF

V: TRBV20-1
J: TRBJ2-1
size: -
D: TRBD2
DNA: TGCAGTGCTTACGTAGCGGGATACTACAATGAGCAGTTCTTC
CDR3: CSAYVAGYYNEQFF

V: TRBV4-1
J: TRBJ2-1
size: few
D: TRBD2
DNA: TGCGCCAGCAGCGAAGACGGGGGGAATGAGCAGTTCTTC
CDR3: CASSEDGGNEQFF

V: TRBV29-1
J: TRBJ2-7
size: -
D: -
DNA: TGCAGCTCTCATGGACTTGTGGGCTACAATGAGCAGTACTTC
CDR3: CSSHGLVGYNEQYF

V: TRBV5-1
J: TRBJ2-7
size: -
D: -
DNA: TGCGCCAGCAGCTTATCGCGGGACGAGCAGTACTTC
CDR3: CASSLSRDEQYF

V: TRBV6-5
J: TRBJ1-2
size: -
D: -
DNA: TGTGCCAGCAGTCAAATGAGGGGTCATGGCTACACCTTC
CDR3: CASSQMRGHGYTF

V: TRBV5-1
J: TRBJ2-5
size: -
D: TRBD2
DNA: TGCGCCACCTCGAGAGGGACTAAAGAGACCCAGTACTTC
CDR3: CATSRGTKETQYF

V: TRBV20-1
J: TRBJ2-3
size: -
D: -
DNA: TGCAGTGCTAGACAGGGTAACGCTCCCACAGATACGCAGTATTTT
CDR3: CSARQGNAPTDTQYF

V: TRBV6-5
J: TRBJ2-3
size: few
D: -
DNA: TGTGCCAGCAGTTACTCGAGTCAAGGGGCAGATACGCAGTATTTT
CDR3: CASSYSSQGADTQYF

V: TRBV7-9
J: TRBJ2-1
size: -
D: TRBD1
DNA: TGTGCCAGCAGCTTATTAGGGACAGGGGACAATGAGCAGTTCTTC
CDR3: CASSLLGTGDNEQFF

V: TRBV19
J: TRBJ2-7
size: -
D: TRBD1
DNA: TGTGCCAGTAGTATAGAGGGGACAGGATCCTACGAGCAGTACTTC
CDR3: CASSIEGTGSYEQYF

V: TRBV27
J: TRBJ2-5
size: -
D: TRBD1
DNA: TGTGCCAGCAATCATAGACAGGGGGCAGGAGAGACCCAGTACTTC
CDR3: CASNHRQGAGETQYF

V: TRBV7-2
J: TRBJ2-3
size: few
D: TRBD1
DNA: TGTGCCAGCAGCTTAGCGGTTTCCCGGACAGGGGGCGATACGCAGTATTTT
CDR3: CASSLAVSRTGGDTQYF

V: TRBV7-6
J: TRBJ2-3
size: -
D: TRBD2
DNA: TGTGCCAGCAGGCCGCTAGCGGGCCCCACAGATACGCAGTATTTT
CDR3: CASRPLAGPTDTQYF

V: TRBV10-3
J: TRBJ2-4
size: -
D: -
DNA: TGTGCCATCAGTGAGTCCGGCCCACGGCTGGCTAAAAACATTCAGTACTTC
CDR3: CAISESGPRLAKNIQYF

V: TRBV10-3
J: TRBJ2-7
size: -
D: -
DNA: TGTGCCATCAGTGAGTCGACAGGCGGCTACGAGCAGTACTTC
CDR3: CAISESTGGYEQYF

V: TRBV12-3/TRBV12-4
J: TRBJ1-2
size: -
D: -
DNA: TGTGCCAGCCTTAATGCCGTGAATGGCTACACCTTC
CDR3: CASLNAVNGYTF

V: TRBV20-1
J: TRBJ2-1
size: -
D: TRBD2
DNA: TGCAGTGCTAGAGCCCCAGCGGGAGTCAATGAGCAGTTCTTC
CDR3: CSARAPAGVNEQFF

V: TRBV29-1
J: TRBJ2-4
size: -
D: -
DNA: TGCAGCGTTGAAAAGGGGGGTGGGGTCGAAAACATTCAGTACTTC
CDR3: CSVEKGGGVENIQYF